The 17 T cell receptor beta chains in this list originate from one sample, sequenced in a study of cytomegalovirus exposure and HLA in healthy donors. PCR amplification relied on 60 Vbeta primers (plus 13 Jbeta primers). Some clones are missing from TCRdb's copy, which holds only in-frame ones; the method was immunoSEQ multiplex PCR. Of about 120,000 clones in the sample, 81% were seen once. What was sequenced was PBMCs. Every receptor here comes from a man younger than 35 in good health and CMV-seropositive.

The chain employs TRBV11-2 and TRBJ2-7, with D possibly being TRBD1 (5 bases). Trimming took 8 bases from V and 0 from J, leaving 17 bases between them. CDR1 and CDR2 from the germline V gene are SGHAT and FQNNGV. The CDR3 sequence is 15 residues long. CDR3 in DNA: TGTGCCAGCGCAAGATTAGGGGCGAGCTCCTACGAGCAGTACTTC. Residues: CASARLGASSYEQYF.

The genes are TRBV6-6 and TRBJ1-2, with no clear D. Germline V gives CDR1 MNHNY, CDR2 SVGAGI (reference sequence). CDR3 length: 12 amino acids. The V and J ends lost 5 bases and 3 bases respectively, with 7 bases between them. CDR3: CASSPGHYGYTF. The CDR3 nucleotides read TGTGCCAGCAGTCCTGGCCACTATGGCTACACCTTC.

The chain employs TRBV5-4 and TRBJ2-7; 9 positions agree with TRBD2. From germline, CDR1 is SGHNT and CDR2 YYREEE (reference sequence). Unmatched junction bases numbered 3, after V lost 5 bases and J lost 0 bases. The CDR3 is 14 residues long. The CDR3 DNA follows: TGTGCCAGCAGTAGCGGGGGCAGCTCCTACGAGCAGTACTTC. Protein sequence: CASSSGGSSYEQYF.

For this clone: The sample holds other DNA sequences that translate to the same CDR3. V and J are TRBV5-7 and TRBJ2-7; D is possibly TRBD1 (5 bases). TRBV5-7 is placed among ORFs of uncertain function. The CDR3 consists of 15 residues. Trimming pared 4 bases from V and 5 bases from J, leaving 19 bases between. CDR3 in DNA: TGTGCCAGCAGCCTACGACAGATGGGCTTCCACGAGCAGTACTTC. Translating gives CASSLRQMGFHEQYF.

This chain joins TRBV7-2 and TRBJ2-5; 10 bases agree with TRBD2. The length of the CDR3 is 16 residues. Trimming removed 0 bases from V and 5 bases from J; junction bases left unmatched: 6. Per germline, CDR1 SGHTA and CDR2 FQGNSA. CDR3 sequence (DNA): TGTGCCAGCAGCTTAGCTACTAGCGGGGCGGGCGAGACCCAGTACTTC. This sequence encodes CASSLATSGAGETQYF.

The CDR3 sequence: CASSVTASGHYNEQFF. The CDR3 bases are TGCGCCAGCAGTGTTACGGCTAGCGGACATTACAATGAGCAGTTCTTC. The chain employs TRBV10-1 and TRBJ2-1; 7 bases align to TRBD2. The CDR3 extends over 16 amino acids. J was trimmed by 4 bases and V by 4 bases; bases with no gene match: 10. CDR1 is WNHNN and CDR2 is SYGVQD in the germline V gene (reference sequence).

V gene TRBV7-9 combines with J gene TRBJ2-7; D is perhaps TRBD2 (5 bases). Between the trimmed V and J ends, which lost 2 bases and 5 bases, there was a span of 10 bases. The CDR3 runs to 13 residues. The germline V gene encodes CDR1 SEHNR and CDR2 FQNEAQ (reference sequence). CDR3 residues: CASSLSGFDEQYF. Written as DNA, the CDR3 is TGTGCCAGCAGCTTATCGGGGTTCGACGAGCAGTACTTC. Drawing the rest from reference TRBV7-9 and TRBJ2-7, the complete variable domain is DTGVSQNPRHKITKRGQNVTFRCDPISEHNRLYWYRQTLGQGPEFLTYFQNEAQLEKSRLLSDRFSAERPKGSFSTLEIQRTEQGDSAMYLCASSLSGFDEQYFGPGTRLTVT.

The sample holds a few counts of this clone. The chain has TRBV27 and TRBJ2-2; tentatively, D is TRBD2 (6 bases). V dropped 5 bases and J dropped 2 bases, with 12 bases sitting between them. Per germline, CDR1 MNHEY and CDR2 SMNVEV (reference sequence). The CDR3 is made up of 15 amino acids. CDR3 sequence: CASSSLADNTGELFF. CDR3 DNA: TGTGCCAGCAGTAGTTTAGCGGATAACACCGGGGAGCTGTTTTTT.

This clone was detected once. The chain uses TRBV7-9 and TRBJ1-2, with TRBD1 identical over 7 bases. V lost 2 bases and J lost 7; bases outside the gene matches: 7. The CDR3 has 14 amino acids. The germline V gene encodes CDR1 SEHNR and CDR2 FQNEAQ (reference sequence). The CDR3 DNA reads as TGTGCCAGCAGCTTATCCGGAGGGGGCGGTGGCTACACCTTC. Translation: CASSLSGGGGGYTF.

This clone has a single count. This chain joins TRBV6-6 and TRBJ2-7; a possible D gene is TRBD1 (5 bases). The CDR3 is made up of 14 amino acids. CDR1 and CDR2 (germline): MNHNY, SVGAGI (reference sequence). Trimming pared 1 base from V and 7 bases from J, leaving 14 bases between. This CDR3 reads CASSYLGPGREQYF. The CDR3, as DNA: TGTGCCAGCAGTTACTTGGGGCCGGGTAGGGAGCAGTACTTC.

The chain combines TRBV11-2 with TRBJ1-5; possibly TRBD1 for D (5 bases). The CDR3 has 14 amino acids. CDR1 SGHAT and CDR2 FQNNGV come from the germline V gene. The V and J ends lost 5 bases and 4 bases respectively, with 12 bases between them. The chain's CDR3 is CASSAGRGNQPQHF. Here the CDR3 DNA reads TGTGCCAGCAGCGCCGGACGGGGGAATCAGCCCCAGCATTTT. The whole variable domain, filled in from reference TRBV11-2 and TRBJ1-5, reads EAGVAQSPRYKIIEKRQSVAFWCNPISGHATLYWYQQILGQGPKLLIQFQNNGVVDDSQLPKDRFSAERLKGVDSTLKIQPAKLEDSAVYLCASSAGRGNQPQHFGDGTRLSIL.

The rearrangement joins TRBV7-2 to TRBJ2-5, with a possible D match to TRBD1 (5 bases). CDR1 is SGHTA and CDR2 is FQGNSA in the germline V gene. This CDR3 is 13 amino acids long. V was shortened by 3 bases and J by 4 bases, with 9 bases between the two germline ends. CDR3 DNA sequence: TGTGCCAGCAGCTTCGGACACCTAGAGACCCAGTACTTC. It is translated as CASSFGHLETQYF.

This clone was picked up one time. CDR3 sequence: CASSIDQGAIHYGYTF. DNA for the CDR3: TGTGCCAGTAGTATAGACCAGGGGGCGATACACTATGGCTACACCTTC. The chain employs TRBV19 and TRBJ1-2, with 8 bases aligning to TRBD1. V dropped 0 bases and J dropped 3; count of bases not matched to a gene: 6. The CDR3 extends over 16 amino acids. Germline V gene data show CDR1 as LNHDA and CDR2 as SQIVND (reference sequence).

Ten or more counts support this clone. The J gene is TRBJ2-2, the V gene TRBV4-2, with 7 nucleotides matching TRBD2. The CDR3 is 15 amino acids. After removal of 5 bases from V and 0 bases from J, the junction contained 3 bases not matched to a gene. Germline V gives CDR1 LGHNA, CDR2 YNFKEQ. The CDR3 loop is CASSFSGANTGELFF. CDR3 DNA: TGTGCCAGCAGCTTCAGCGGGGCGAACACCGGGGAGCTGTTTTTT.

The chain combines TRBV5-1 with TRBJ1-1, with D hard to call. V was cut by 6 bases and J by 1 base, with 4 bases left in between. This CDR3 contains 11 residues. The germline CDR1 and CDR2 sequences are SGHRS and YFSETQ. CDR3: CASTSNTEAFF. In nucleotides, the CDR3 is TGCGCCAGCACTTCGAACACTGAAGCTTTCTTT. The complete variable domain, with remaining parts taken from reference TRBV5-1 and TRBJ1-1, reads KAGVTQTPRYLIKTRGQQVTLSCSPISGHRSVSWYQQTPGQGLQFLFEYFSETQRNKGNFPGRFSGRQFSNSRSEMNVSTLELGDSALYLCASTSNTEAFFGQGTRLTVV.

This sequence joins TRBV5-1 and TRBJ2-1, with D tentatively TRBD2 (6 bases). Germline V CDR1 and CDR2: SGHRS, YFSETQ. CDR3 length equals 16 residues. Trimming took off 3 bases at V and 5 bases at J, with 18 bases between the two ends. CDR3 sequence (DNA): TGCGCCAGCAGCTCCGTGCGGGGTCTTGCGGACAATGAGCAGTTCTTC. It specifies CASSSVRGLADNEQFF.

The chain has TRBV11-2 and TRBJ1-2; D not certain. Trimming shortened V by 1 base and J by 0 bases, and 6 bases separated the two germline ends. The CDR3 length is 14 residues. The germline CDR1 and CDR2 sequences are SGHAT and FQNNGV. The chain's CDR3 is CASSLAGSNYGYTF. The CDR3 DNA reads TGTGCCAGCAGCTTAGCGGGATCTAACTATGGCTACACCTTC.